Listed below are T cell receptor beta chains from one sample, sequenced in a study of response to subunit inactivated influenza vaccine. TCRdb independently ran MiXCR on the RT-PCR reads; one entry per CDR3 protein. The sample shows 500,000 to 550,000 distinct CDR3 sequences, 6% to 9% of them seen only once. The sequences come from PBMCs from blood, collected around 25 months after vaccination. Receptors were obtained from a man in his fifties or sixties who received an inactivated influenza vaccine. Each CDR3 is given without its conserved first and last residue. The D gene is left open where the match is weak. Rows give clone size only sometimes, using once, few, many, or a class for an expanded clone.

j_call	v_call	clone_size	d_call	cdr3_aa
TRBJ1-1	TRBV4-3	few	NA	ASSQEAGTNTEAF
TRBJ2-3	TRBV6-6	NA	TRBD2	ASRRLAGDTQY
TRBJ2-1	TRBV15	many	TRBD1	ATSRTTRQGASGNEQF
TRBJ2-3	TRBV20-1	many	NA	SARDRYSTDTQY
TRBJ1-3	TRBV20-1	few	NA	SAKGPRDFSGNTIY
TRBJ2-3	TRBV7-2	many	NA	ASSLAIQADTQY
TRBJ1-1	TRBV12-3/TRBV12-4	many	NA	ASSNPTTLRAEAF
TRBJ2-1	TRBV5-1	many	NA	ASSLGRPDYNEQF
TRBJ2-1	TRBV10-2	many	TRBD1	ASQPTRTGWGKQF
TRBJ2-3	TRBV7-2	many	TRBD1	ASSLAGTGVTDTQY
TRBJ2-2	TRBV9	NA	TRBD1	ASSVGTVTPGELF
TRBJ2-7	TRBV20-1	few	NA	SAMGGLSYEQY
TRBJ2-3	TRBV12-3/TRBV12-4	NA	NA	ASKNPGQVTDTQY
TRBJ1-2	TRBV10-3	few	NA	ATTTATNYGYT
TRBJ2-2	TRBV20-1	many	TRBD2	SARDTSGRGELF
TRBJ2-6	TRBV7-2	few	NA	ASSRSRGANVLT
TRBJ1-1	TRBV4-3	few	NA	ASSQGRSGTEAF
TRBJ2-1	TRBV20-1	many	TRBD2	SATPAGGRSYEQF
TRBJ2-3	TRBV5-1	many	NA	ASSLDYRGTDTQY
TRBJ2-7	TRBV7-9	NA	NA	ASSFYRVQGEEQY
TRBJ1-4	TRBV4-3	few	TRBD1	ASSPGRGPSEKLF
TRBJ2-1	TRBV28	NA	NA	ASSYDRYNEQF
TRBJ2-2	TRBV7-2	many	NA	ASSFTGANTGELF
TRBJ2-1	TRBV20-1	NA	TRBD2	SAREGTRSGNEQF
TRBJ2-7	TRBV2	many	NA	ASRFAGYAYEQY
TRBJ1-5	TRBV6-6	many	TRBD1	ASTNRGDQPQH
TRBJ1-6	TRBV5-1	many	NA	ASSGGRDRHSPLH
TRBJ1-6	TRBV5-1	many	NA	ASSLEASRGSYNSPLH
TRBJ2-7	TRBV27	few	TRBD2	ASSPPGLAAAEQY
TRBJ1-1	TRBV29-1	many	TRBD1	SAKRDRGTEAF